Following are 12 T cell receptor beta chains from one sample sequenced in a study of yellow fever vaccine responses in identical twins (dated by TCRdb to 2017 to 2018). The library came from RT-PCR. The data were produced on an Illumina HiSeq 2500. TCRdb reprocessed the public reads (quality trimming at Q25 with fastp, clone calling with MiXCR) and kept in-frame beta chains. When rows share a CDR3 protein, they turn into one entry using the most common DNA and genes. The sample data list thousands of distinct CDR3 sequences, and approximately 90% of these were observed just once. The ten largest clones represent 3% of the sample. The sequencing here drew on T cells from blood (PBMCs), unsorted or a sorted subset (not recorded which), taken before or after yellow fever vaccination (not recorded which). The receptor set was obtained from a woman younger than 35 who received the yellow fever vaccine. Donor details come from another sample of the same person, matched by shared clones.

This clonotype came up once. The chain employs TRBV5-4 and TRBJ2-1; 10 bases match TRBD2. J gave up 4 bases and V 0 bases, and 1 base lay outside the gene matches. The CDR3 runs to 15 residues. CDR1 and CDR2 from the germline V gene are SGHNT and YYREEE (reference sequence). CDR3 sequence: CASSLASGGYNEQFF. CDR3 sequence (DNA): TGTGCCAGCAGCTTGGCTAGCGGGGGTTACAATGAGCAGTTCTTC.

The chain has TRBV29-1 and TRBJ1-2; D might be TRBD1 (5 bases). Trimming pared 4 bases from V and 8 bases from J, leaving 20 bases between. Germline loops: CDR1 SQVTM, CDR2 ANQGSEA. CDR3 size: 14 residues. DNA for the CDR3: TGCAGCGTTGTGGACCGGGGGACCCGCGGGGGCTACACCTTC. Amino acids: CSVVDRGTRGGYTF.

The sample holds one count of this clonotype. V is TRBV7-9 and J is TRBJ2-7; 14 positions match TRBD2. The CDR3 consists of 17 residues. Trimming removed 1 base from V and 0 bases from J; junction bases left unmatched: 2. CDR1 and CDR2 from the germline V gene are SEHNR and FQNEAQ (reference sequence). CDR3 bases: TGTGCCAGCAGCTTAGGGGGACTAGCGGGGGTCTCCTACGAGCAGTACTTC. Translating it yields CASSLGGLAGVSYEQYF.

The chain is built from TRBV6-1 and TRBJ1-1; no definite D call. Germline CDR1 and CDR2: MNHNS and SASEGT. This CDR3 comprises 13 residues. Trimming stripped 6 bases from V and 11 bases from J, with 19 bases between. CDR3 nucleotides: TGTGCCAGCAGCCCACTTCCACAAGGTCTGGCTTTCTTT. Protein sequence: CASSPLPQGLAFF.

This chain joins TRBV20-1 and TRBJ2-7; TRBD2 might be the D (6 bases). Germline V gene data show CDR1 as DFQATT and CDR2 as SNEGSKA (reference sequence). Trimming pared 3 bases from V and 4 bases from J, leaving 16 bases between. CDR3 size: 14 residues. The CDR3, as DNA: TGCAGTGCTAGGGAGGGCGGGGTTGGGTACGAGCAGTACTTC. It translates to CSAREGGVGYEQYF.

The gene calls are TRBV5-4 and TRBJ2-1; 7 bases align to TRBD1. Germline V gives CDR1 SGHNT, CDR2 YYREEE (reference sequence). The trim removed 0 bases at V and 5 bases at J, leaving 11 bases unmatched. The CDR3 runs 17 residues. In nucleotides, the CDR3 is TGTGCCAGCAGCTTGGGGGGTCCGGGACAGAGAAACAATGAGCAGTTCTTC. This gives the protein CASSLGGPGQRNNEQFF.

The gene calls are TRBV7-2 and TRBJ2-3; D may match TRBD1 or TRBD2 (7 bases each). Trimming removed 3 bases at V and 6 bases at J, with 13 bases between. The CDR3 totals 14 residues. Germline CDR1 SGHTA, CDR2 FQGNSA. DNA for the CDR3: TGTGCCAGCAGCTTCCAGGGGGGGTCGGATACGCAGTATTTT. It yields the protein CASSFQGGSDTQYF. Full variable domain (missing parts from reference TRBV7-2 and TRBJ2-3): GAGVSQSPSNKVTEKGKDVELRCDPISGHTALYWYRQSLGQGLEFLIYFQGNSAPDKSGLPSDRFSAERTGGSVSTLTIQRTQQEDSAVYLCASSFQGGSDTQYFGPGTRLTVL.

The chain uses TRBV7-3 and TRBJ2-3; 7 bases are a match to TRBD1. The CDR3 has 16 residues. Trimming took 1 base from V and 1 from J; bases not matched to a gene: 5. The germline gives CDR1 SGHTA, CDR2 FQGTGA. In DNA form, the CDR3 reads TGTGCCAGCAGCTTAAGTCAGGGGGTTCGCACAGATACGCAGTATTTT. Its translation is CASSLSQGVRTDTQYF.

The V gene is TRBV11-3, the J gene TRBJ2-1, with D possibly TRBD1 on 6 matching bases. This CDR3 has 15 residues. Germline CDR1 and CDR2: SGHNT and YENEEA. Trimming stripped 5 bases from V and 0 bases from J, with 11 bases between. CDR3 sequence: CASSVRTVSYNEQFF. CDR3 bases: TGTGCCAGCAGCGTAAGGACAGTCTCCTACAATGAGCAGTTCTTC.

The chain is built from TRBV7-1 and TRBJ1-3; D ambiguous. TRBV7-1 is an open reading frame whose function is uncertain. Trimming pared 3 bases from V and 0 bases from J, leaving 9 bases between. The CDR3 contains 15 residues. CDR3 coding DNA: TGTGCCAGCAGCTCGCGCAAGTCCTCTGGAAACACCATATATTTT. Translated: CASSSRKSSGNTIYF.

The chain combines TRBV12-3 or TRBV12-4 with TRBJ1-2; D perhaps matches TRBD1 (5 bases). Trimming pared 5 bases from V and 1 base from J, leaving 8 bases between. This CDR3 region has 13 residues. The CDR3 is CASSQTDNYGYTF. The CDR3 DNA follows: TGTGCCAGCAGTCAGACAGATAACTATGGCTACACCTTC.

The chain joins TRBV5-1 to TRBJ2-1, with 7 bases fitting TRBD1. The CDR3 totals 15 residues. Trimming cost V 1 base and J 3 bases; bases outside gene matches: 4. Germline V gives CDR1 SGHRS, CDR2 YFSETQ. The DNA of the CDR3 is TGCGCCAGCAGCTTGTTAGGACAGGACTACAATGAGCAGTTCTTC. It is translated as CASSLLGQDYNEQFF.